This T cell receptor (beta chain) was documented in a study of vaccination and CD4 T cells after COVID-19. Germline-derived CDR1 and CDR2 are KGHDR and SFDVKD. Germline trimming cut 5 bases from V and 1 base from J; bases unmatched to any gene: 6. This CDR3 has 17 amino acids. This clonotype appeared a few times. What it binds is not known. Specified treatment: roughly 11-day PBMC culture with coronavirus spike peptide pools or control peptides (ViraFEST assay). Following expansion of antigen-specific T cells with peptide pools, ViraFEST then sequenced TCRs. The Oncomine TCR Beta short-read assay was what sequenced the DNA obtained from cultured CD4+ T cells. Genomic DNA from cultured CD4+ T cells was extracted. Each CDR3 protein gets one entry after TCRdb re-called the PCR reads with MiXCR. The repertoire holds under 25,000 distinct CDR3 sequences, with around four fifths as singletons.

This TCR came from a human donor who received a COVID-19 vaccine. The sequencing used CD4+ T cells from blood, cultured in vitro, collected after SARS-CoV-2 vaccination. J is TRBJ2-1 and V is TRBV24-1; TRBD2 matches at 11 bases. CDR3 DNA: TGTGCCACCAGTGGTGGGACTAGCGGCACGTCCTACAATGAGCAGTTCTTC. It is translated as CATSGGTSGTSYNEQFF.